Listed below are T cell receptor beta chains from one sample, sequenced in a study of cytomegalovirus exposure and HLA in healthy donors. Clones were sequenced by immunoSEQ multiplex PCR, and TCRdb holds only the in-frame ones, with some missing. This sample has about 200,000 clones, with about 79% found just once. Sequencing was performed on PBMCs. These receptors were taken from a male donor in good health and CMV-seronegative. Each CDR3 is given with its conserved first and last residue. The D gene is left open where the match is weak. Clone size is shown for a subset of rows, as once, few, many or a class of expanded clone.

d_call | clone_size | j_call | v_call | cdr3_aa | cdr3_nt
TRBD1 | - | TRBJ2-7 | TRBV28 | CASSLGQNYEQYF | TGTGCCAGCAGTCTGGGACAGAACTACGAGCAGTACTTC
- | - | TRBJ2-1 | TRBV7-9 | CASSLGQYNEQFF | TGTGCCAGCAGCTTGGGGCAGTACAATGAGCAGTTCTTC
- | - | TRBJ2-5 | TRBV5-1 | CASSLGAGDPWYQETQYF | TGCGCCAGCAGCTTGGGTGCAGGGGATCCCTGGTACCAAGAGACCCAGTACTTC
TRBD1 | - | TRBJ2-6 | TRBV5-1 | CASSSWTGTSSGANVLTF | TGCGCCAGCAGCTCGTGGACAGGGACGAGCTCTGGGGCCAACGTCCTGACTTTC
- | - | TRBJ1-4 | TRBV4-3 | CASSQDPGTNEKLFF | TGCGCCAGCAGCCAAGATCCCGGAACTAATGAAAAACTGTTTTTT
TRBD2 | - | TRBJ2-1 | TRBV2 | CASSEGVRRLAGSSSYNEQFF | TGTGCCAGCAGTGAAGGAGTTCGGAGACTAGCGGGCTCTAGCTCCTACAATGAGCAGTTCTTC
TRBD2 | - | TRBJ2-5 | TRBV4-1 | CASSQIAGEGETQYF | TGCGCCAGCAGCCAGATAGCGGGGGAGGGAGAGACCCAGTACTTC
- | - | TRBJ2-1 | TRBV9 | CASSGSAGVANEQFF | TGTGCCAGCAGCGGATCGGCAGGGGTGGCTAATGAGCAGTTCTTC
- | - | TRBJ2-3 | TRBV4-3 | CASSQDGASLTDTQYF | TGCGCCAGCAGCCAAGATGGCGCTAGCCTCACAGATACGCAGTATTTT
TRBD1 | - | TRBJ2-2 | TRBV6-6 | CASRGQGDTGELFF | TGTGCCAGCAGGGGACAGGGCGACACCGGGGAGCTGTTTTTT
TRBD2 | - | TRBJ2-7 | TRBV5-1 | CASSEAGGRSYEQYF | TGCGCCAGCAGCGAGGCGGGGGGCCGGTCCTACGAGCAGTACTTC
- | - | TRBJ2-7 | TRBV7-2 | CASRWQGDYEQYF | TGTGCCAGCAGGTGGCAGGGTGACTACGAGCAGTACTTC
- | - | TRBJ1-5 | TRBV23-1 | CASSQSNGGTQNQPQHF | TGCGCCAGCAGTCAATCAAATGGCGGAACACAAAATCAGCCCCAGCATTTT
- | - | TRBJ2-1 | TRBV7-2 | CASSFVSSSYNEQFF | TGTGCCAGCAGCTTCGTCTCCAGCTCCTACAATGAGCAGTTCTTC
TRBD1 | - | TRBJ2-2 | TRBV7-2 | CASSLTGTANTGELFF | TGTGCCAGCAGCCTTACCGGGACAGCGAACACCGGGGAGCTGTTTTTT
TRBD2 | - | TRBJ2-4 | TRBV7-2 | CASSLAGGSGAQNIQYF | TGTGCCAGCAGCTTAGCGGGCGGTAGCGGGGCCCAAAACATTCAGTACTTC
- | few | TRBJ2-7 | TRBV21-1 | CASSSRGVGYEQYF | TGTGCCAGCAGCAGCCGCGGGGTGGGGTACGAGCAGTACTTC
- | - | TRBJ1-4 | TRBV30 | CAWAAEKLFF | TGTGCCTGGGCAGCGGAAAAACTGTTTTTT
TRBD2 | - | TRBJ2-3 | TRBV5-1 | CASSFSGGADTQYF | TGCGCCAGCAGCTTTAGCGGGGGGGCAGATACGCAGTATTTT
- | - | TRBJ2-6 | TRBV5-1 | CASSLAADSGANVLTF | TGCGCCAGCAGCTTGGCGGCGGACTCTGGGGCCAACGTCCTGACTTTC
- | - | TRBJ1-4 | TRBV6-1 | CASSEWPGEKLFF | TGTGCCAGCAGTGAATGGCCAGGTGAAAAACTGTTTTTT
TRBD2 | - | TRBJ2-1 | TRBV5-6 | CASSFIRRAGGPGNEQFF | TGTGCCAGCAGCTTCATTCGGCGGGCGGGAGGGCCGGGCAATGAGCAGTTCTTC
- | - | TRBJ2-1 | TRBV14 | CASSPHLVADNEQFF | TGTGCCAGCAGCCCTCACCTAGTAGCGGACAATGAGCAGTTCTTC
TRBD1 | - | TRBJ1-2 | TRBV10-3 | CAISPTGDYGYTF | TGTGCCATCAGTCCTACAGGGGACTATGGCTACACCTTC
TRBD1 | - | TRBJ2-7 | TRBV27 | CASSVGAGGPYEQYF | TGTGCCAGCAGTGTCGGGGCAGGGGGACCCTACGAGCAGTACTTC
- | - | TRBJ2-2 | TRBV4-3 | CASSQEPGYTGELFF | TGCGCCAGCAGCCAAGAGCCAGGGTACACCGGGGAGCTGTTTTTT
TRBD1 | - | TRBJ2-2 | TRBV7-3 | CASSLNGRTGLDTGELFF | TGTGCCAGCAGCTTAAATGGTAGGACAGGGCTGGACACCGGGGAGCTGTTTTTT
TRBD2 | - | TRBJ2-7 | TRBV4-2 | CASSTGTSGYEQYF | TGTGCCAGCAGCACCGGGACTAGCGGCTACGAGCAGTACTTC
- | once | TRBJ1-2 | TRBV9 | CASSPGYGYTF | TGTGCCAGCAGCCCGGGGTATGGCTACACCTTC
- | - | TRBJ1-2 | TRBV30 | CAWGATAPLSLTLFGYTF | TGTGCCTGGGGGGCGACCGCACCCCTTTCCTTAACCCTCTTTGGCTACACCTTC
TRBD1 | once | TRBJ2-1 | TRBV6-1 | CASSEATGARSYNEQFF | TGTGCCAGCAGTGAAGCTACAGGGGCCCGCTCCTACAATGAGCAGTTCTTC
TRBD1 | few | TRBJ1-4 | TRBV4-2 | CASSQRDRGLANEKLFF | TGTGCCAGCAGCCAACGGGACAGGGGGCTAGCTAATGAAAAACTGTTTTTT
TRBD2 | - | TRBJ2-1 | TRBV7-3 | CASSFTGGANEQFF | TGTGCCAGCAGCTTCACCGGGGGGGCCAATGAGCAGTTCTTC
- | - | TRBJ2-2 | TRBV7-2 | CASSLGSGNTGELFF | TGTGCCAGCAGCCTTGGCTCAGGGAACACCGGGGAGCTGTTTTTT
TRBD1 | - | TRBJ2-7 | TRBV7-9 | CASSSPDRATYEQYF | TGTGCCAGCAGCTCCCCCGACAGGGCCACCTACGAGCAGTACTTC
- | - | TRBJ2-1 | TRBV5-4 | CASSHQREAVNEQFF | TGTGCCAGCAGCCATCAGAGGGAGGCTGTCAATGAGCAGTTCTTC
TRBD1 | - | TRBJ1-5 | TRBV2 | CASRQGTSNQPQHF | TGTGCCAGCAGACAGGGGACTAGCAATCAGCCCCAGCATTTT